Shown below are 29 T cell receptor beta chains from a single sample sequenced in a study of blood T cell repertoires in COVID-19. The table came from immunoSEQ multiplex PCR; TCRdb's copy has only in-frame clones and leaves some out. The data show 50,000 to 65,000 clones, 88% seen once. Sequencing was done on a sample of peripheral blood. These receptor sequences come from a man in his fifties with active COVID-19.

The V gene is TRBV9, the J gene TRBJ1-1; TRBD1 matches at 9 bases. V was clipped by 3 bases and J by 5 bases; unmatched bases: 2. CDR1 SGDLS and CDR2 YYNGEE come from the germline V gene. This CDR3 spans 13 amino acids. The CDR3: CASSADRGTEAFF. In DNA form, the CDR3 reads TGTGCCAGCAGCGCAGACAGGGGGACTGAAGCTTTCTTT.

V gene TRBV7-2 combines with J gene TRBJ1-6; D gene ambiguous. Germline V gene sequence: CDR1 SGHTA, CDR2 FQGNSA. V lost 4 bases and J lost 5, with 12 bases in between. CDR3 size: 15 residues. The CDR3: CASSSIHLNNSPLHF. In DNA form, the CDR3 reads TGTGCCAGCAGCTCAATACATCTGAATAATTCACCCCTCCACTTT.

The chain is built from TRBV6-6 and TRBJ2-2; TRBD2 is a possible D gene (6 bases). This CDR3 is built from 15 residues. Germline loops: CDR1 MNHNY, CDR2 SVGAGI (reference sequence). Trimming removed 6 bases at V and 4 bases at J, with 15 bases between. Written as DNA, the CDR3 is TGTGCCAGCAGACCCGGGACTGCAGTCACCGGGGAGCTGTTTTTT. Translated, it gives CASRPGTAVTGELFF.

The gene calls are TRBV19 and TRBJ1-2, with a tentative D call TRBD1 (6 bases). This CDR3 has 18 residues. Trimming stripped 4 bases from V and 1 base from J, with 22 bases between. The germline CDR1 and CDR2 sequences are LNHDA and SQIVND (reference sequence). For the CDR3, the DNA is TGTGCCAGTAGTACCCGAGCGGACAGACCGCCTTTTAACTATGGCTACACCTTC. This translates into CASSTRADRPPFNYGYTF.

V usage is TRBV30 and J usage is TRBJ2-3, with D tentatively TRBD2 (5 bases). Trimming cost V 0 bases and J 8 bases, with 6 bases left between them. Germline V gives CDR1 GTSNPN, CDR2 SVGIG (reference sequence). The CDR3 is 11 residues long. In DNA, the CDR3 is TGTGCCTGGAGTGTCCGGGGTACGCAGTATTTT. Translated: CAWSVRGTQYF.

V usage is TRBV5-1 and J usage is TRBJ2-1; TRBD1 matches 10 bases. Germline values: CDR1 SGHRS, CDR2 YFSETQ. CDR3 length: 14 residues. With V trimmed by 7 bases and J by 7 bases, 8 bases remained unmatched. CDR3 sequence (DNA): TGCGCCAGCGGAGCCGGGACAGGGGCTAATGAGCAGTTCTTC. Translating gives CASGAGTGANEQFF.

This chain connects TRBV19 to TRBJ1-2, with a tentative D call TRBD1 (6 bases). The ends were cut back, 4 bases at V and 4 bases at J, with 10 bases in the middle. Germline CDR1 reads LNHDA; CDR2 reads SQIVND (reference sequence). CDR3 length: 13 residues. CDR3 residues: CASSTGTPYGYTF. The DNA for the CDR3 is TGTGCCAGTAGTACCGGGACACCCTATGGCTACACCTTC.

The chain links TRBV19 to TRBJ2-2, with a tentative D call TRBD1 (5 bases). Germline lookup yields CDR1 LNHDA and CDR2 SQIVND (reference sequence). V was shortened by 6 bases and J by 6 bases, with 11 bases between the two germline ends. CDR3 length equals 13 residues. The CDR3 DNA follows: TGTGCCAGTAGCGCAGGGTACCCCGGGGAGCTGTTTTTT. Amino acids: CASSAGYPGELFF.

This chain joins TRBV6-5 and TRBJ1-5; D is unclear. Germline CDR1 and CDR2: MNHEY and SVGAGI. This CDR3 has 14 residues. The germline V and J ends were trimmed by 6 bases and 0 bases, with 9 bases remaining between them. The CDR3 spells CASRAEHSNQPQHF. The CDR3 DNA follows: TGTGCCAGCAGGGCGGAACATAGCAATCAGCCCCAGCATTTT.

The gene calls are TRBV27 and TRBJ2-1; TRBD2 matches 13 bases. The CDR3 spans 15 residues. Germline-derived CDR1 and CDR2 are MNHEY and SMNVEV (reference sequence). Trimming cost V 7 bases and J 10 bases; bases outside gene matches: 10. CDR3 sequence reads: CASTTPGLAGTEQFF. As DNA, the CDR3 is TGTGCCAGCACGACTCCGGGACTAGCGGGGACAGAGCAGTTCTTC.

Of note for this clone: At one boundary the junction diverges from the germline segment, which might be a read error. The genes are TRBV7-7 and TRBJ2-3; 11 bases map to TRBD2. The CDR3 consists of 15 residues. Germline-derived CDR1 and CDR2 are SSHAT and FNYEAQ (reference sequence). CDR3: CASSWGLAETDTQYF. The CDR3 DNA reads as TGTGCTAGCAGCTGGGGACTAGCGGAGACAGATACGCAGTATTTT.

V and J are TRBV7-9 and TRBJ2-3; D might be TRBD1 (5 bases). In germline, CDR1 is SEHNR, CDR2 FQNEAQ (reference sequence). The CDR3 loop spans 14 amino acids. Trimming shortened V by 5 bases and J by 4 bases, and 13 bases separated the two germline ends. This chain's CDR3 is CASSQVRVPDTQYF. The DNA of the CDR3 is TGTGCCAGCAGCCAGGTCAGGGTACCAGATACGCAGTATTTT. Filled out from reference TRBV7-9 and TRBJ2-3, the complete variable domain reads DTGVSQNPRHKITKRGQNVTFRCDPISEHNRLYWYRQTLGQGPEFLTYFQNEAQLEKSRLLSDRFSAERPKGSFSTLEIQRTEQGDSAMYLCASSQVRVPDTQYFGPGTRLTVL.

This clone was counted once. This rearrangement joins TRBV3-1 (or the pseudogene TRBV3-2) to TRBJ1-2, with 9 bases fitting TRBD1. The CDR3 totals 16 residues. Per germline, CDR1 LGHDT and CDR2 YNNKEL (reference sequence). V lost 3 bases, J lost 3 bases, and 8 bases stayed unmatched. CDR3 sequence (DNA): TGTGCCAGCAGCCAGAGCCTGGACAGGGGATACTATGGCTACACCTTC. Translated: CASSQSLDRGYYGYTF.

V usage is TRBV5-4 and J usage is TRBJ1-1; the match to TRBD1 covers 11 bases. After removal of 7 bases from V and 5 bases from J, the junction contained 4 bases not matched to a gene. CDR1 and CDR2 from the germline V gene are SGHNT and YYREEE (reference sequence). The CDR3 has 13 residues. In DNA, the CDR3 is TGTGCCAGCCGGGACAGGGGGTGGACTGAAGCTTTCTTT. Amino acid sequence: CASRDRGWTEAFF.

The chain's CDR3 is CAISETVSGNTIYF. The CDR3 DNA reads as TGTGCCATCAGCGAGACGGTCTCTGGAAACACCATATATTTT. The chain joins TRBV10-3 to TRBJ1-3; D remains unclear. Germline-derived CDR1 and CDR2 are ENHRY and SYGVKD. V lost 6 bases and J 0 bases, leaving 9 bases between the germline ends. The CDR3 covers 14 residues.

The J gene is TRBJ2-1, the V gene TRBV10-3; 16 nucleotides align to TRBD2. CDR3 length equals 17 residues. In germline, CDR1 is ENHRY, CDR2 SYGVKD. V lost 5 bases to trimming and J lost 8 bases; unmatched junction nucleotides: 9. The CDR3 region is CAISPRGTSGGADEQFF. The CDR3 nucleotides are TGTGCCATCAGTCCTCGAGGGACTAGCGGGGGGGCGGATGAGCAGTTCTTC.

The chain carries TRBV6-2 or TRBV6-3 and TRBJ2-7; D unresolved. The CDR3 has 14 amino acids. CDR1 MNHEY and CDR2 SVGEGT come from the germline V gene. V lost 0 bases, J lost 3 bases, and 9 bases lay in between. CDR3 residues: CASSYSAGLYEQYF. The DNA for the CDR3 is TGTGCCAGCAGTTACTCGGCAGGTCTCTACGAGCAGTACTTC.

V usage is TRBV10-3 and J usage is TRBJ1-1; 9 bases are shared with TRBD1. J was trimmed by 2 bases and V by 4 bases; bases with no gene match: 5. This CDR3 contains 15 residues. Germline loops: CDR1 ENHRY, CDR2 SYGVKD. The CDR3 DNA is TGTGCCATCAGTGGGTCGGACAGGGGTAACACTGAAGCTTTCTTT. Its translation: CAISGSDRGNTEAFF.

DNA of the CDR3: TGTGCCAGCAGCTATACTAGCGGGGGGGCCTACGAGCAGTACTTC. It specifies CASSYTSGGAYEQYF. The gene calls are TRBV5-5 and TRBJ2-7, with 13 nucleotides matching TRBD2. Unmatched junction bases numbered 2, after V lost 3 bases and J lost 2 bases. The CDR3 totals 15 residues. From germline, CDR1 is SGHKS and CDR2 YYEKEE (reference sequence).

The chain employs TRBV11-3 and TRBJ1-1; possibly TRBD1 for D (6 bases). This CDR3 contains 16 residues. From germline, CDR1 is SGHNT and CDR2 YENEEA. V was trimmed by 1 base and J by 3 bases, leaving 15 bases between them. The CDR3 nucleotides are TGTGCCAGCAGCTTAGGATTTGGGGGCGCTGACACTGAAGCTTTCTTT. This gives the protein CASSLGFGGADTEAFF.

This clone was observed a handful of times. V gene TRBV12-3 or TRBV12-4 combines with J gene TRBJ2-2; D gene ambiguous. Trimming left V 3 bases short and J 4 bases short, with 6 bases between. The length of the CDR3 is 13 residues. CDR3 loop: CASSFGSTGELFF. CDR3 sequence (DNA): TGTGCCAGCAGTTTTGGTAGCACCGGGGAGCTGTTTTTT.

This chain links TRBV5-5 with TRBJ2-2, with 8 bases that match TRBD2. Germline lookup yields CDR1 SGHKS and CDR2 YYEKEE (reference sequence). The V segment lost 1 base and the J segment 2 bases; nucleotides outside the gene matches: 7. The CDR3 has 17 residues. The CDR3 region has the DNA TGTGCCAGCAGCTTGACTACCGCGGGGGGCAACACCGGGGAGCTGTTTTTT. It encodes CASSLTTAGGNTGELFF. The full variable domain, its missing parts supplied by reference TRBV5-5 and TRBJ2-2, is DAGVTQSPTHLIKTRGQQVTLRCSPISGHKSVSWYQQVLGQGPQFIFQYYEKEERGRGNFPDRFSARQFPNYSSELNVNALLLGDSALYLCASSLTTAGGNTGELFFGEGSRLTVL.

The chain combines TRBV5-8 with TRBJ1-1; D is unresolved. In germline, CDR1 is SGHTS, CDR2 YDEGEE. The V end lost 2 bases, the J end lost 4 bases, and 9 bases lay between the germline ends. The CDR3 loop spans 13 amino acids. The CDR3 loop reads CASSLRPGTEAFF. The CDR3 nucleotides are TGTGCCAGCAGCTTACGACCGGGCACTGAAGCTTTCTTT.

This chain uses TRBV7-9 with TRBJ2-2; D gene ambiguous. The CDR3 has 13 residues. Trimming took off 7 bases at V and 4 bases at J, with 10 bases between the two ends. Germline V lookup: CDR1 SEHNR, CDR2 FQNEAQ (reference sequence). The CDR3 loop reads CASTPPVTGELFF. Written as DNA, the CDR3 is TGTGCCAGCACCCCCCCGGTCACCGGGGAGCTGTTTTTT.

The CDR3 region is CASSSPGVFGEKLFF. The CDR3 region has the DNA TGTGCCAGCAGTTCCCCAGGGGTCTTTGGTGAAAAACTGTTTTTT. J is TRBJ1-4 and V is TRBV28, with a possible D match to TRBD1 (6 bases). Trimming pared 4 bases from V and 7 bases from J, leaving 16 bases between. This CDR3 has 15 residues. CDR1 and CDR2 (germline): MDHEN, SYDVKM.

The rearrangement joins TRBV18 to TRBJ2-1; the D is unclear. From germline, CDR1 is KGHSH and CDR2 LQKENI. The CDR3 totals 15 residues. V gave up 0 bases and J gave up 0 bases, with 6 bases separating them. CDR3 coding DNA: TGTGCCAGCTCACCACCGTCCCGCTCCTACAATGAGCAGTTCTTC. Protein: CASSPPSRSYNEQFF.

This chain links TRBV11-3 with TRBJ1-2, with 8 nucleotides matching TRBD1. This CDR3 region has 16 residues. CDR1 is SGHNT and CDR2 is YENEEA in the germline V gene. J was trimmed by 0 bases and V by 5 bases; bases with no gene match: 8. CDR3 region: CASSPGQVGTNYGYTF. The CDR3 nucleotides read TGTGCCAGCAGCCCGGGACAGGTAGGAACTAACTATGGCTACACCTTC.

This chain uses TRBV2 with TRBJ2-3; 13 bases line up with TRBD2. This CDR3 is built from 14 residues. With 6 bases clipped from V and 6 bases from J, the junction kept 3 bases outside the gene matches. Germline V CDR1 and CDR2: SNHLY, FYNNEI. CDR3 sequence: CASRMGLAGDTQYF. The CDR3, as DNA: TGTGCCAGCAGGATGGGACTAGCGGGGGATACGCAGTATTTT.

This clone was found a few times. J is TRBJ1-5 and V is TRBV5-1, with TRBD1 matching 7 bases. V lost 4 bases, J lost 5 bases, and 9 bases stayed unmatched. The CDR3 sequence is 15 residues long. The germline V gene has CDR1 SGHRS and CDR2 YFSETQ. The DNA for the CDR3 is TGCGCCAGCAGCCTTCTCGGAGGGGGCGATCAGCCCCAGCATTTT. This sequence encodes CASSLLGGGDQPQHF.